This T cell receptor (beta chain) was obtained from a study of blood T cell repertoires in COVID-19. The CDR3 loop spans 13 amino acids. Germline-derived CDR1 and CDR2 are SGHTA and FQGTGA. The J segment lost 5 bases and the V segment lost 5 bases, leaving 3 bases of the junction unmatched. The assay was immunoSEQ multiplex PCR, and TCRdb's table has in-frame clones only and misses some. The sample lists 170,000 or so clones; 80% to 90% were seen once. The chain recombines TRBV7-3 with TRBJ1-5; 7 bases are shared with TRBD1. The TCR sequence derives from a woman in her 70s with COVID-19, enrolled during active disease. The sample consisted of peripheral blood. This CDR3 is CASSTDRDQPQHF. The CDR3, as DNA: TGTGCCAGCAGCACTGACAGGGATCAGCCCCAGCATTTT.